This T cell receptor beta chain appears in the sequencing data of a study of CD8+CD57+ T cells in acquired aplastic anemia. Turning to the study itself: Sorted cells (CD4+ and CD8+) yielded DNA amounts that averaged 3.2 ug.

The table lists this clonotype with a few counts. The antigen is undetermined. Germline V CDR1 and CDR2: SNHLY, FYNNEI. The CDR3 is 14 amino acids. The V gene lost 3 bases and the J gene lost 2 bases, with 11 bases spanning the gap. Findings and caveats of the study: With respect to CD8+ Simpson's diversity, patients and controls did not differ significantly. The same twenty-nine CD8+ CDR3 sequences occurred in patients and in controls.

The study profiled TCR beta VDJ and CDR3 using genomic DNA as template. Using its own MiXCR run on the reads, TCRdb lists one record per CDR3 protein. The sample includes a few hundred thousand distinct CDR3 sequences, 50% to 70% of them seen just once. This clonotype was sampled from a human donor with severe aplastic anemia or a healthy control (not recorded which). Sequencing used sorted CD4+, CD8+, or CD8+CD57+ T cells (not recorded which) from PBMCs. This chain joins TRBV2 and TRBJ2-7; D is possibly TRBD1 or TRBD2 (5 bases each). The CDR3 loop reads CASSDSLGAYEQYF. CDR3 nucleotides: TGTGCCAGCAGTGACAGTTTGGGGGCCTACGAGCAGTACTTC.